This TCR beta chain appears in the sequencing data of a study of shared clonotypes between healthy human individuals. Germline V gives CDR1 WNHNN, CDR2 SYGVQD (reference sequence). With 9 bases clipped from V and 5 bases from J, the junction kept 20 bases outside the gene matches. The CDR3 runs to 18 residues. Measured with immunoSEQ multiplex PCR; TCRdb has only the in-frame clones, and not every one. The table has approximately 2,000,000 clones, 85% to 95% seen once. The sequenced sample consisted of naive CD4+ T cells from PBMCs. Subset denoted: CD45RA+ positively selected. The V and J genes are TRBV10-1 and TRBJ2-7; 12 bases map to TRBD2. The TCR comes from a man between 18 and 35 years old in good health. Some clones in this sample may be carry-over from other donors' samples. CDR3 residues: CARTSPLAGGPPTHEQYF. CDR3 sequence (DNA): TGCGCCAGAACCTCGCCCCTAGCGGGAGGGCCCCCTACCCACGAGCAGTACTTC.